This section outlines one TCR beta chain sequence together with its context. The antigen is undetermined. This specimen belongs to a study of T cell repertoires and HLA-DP antigens. Study observations and caveats: The CD4+ repertoire was not split into naive and memory. Average cumulative frequency of previously undetected clones was approximately 34% against one allele and roughly 49% against the other.

Sequencing was performed with immunoSEQ multiplex PCR; in TCRdb, only in-frame clones are kept and a portion is missing. The sample contains some 110,000 clones, roughly 92% of which appear only once. Germline loops: CDR1 ENHRY, CDR2 SYGVKD. This CDR3 spans 15 amino acids. V lost 3 bases to trimming and J lost 0 bases, with 11 bases between them. V gene TRBV10-3 combines with J gene TRBJ1-1, with D uncertain. The specimen was CD4+ T cells from PBMCs. This TCR was sampled from a woman between 18 and 29 years old in good health and CMV-seronegative. Here the CDR3 reads CAISDGVTVNTEAFF. Here the CDR3 DNA reads TGTGCCATCAGTGATGGGGTGACTGTGAACACTGAAGCTTTCTTT.